Below, one T cell receptor beta chain is given with its context. The sample is drawn from a study of T cell changes during pregnancy in multiple sclerosis. Sequenced by immunoSEQ multiplex PCR; TCRdb stores in-frame clones only, minus some. The sample has roughly 79,000 clones; over 80% are singletons. This TCR was sampled from a female donor with multiple sclerosis, enrolled in a pregnancy study. The specimen was CD4+ T cells from peripheral blood mononuclear cells, collected before pregnancy.

The CDR3 nucleotides are TGTGCCAGCAGCGTTGGAAGTGGGACAGGGATTTTCGACGAGCAGTACTTC. This sequence encodes CASSVGSGTGIFDEQYF. The chain uses TRBV9 and TRBJ2-7, with 9 bases lining up with TRBD1. The CDR3 spans 17 residues. CDR1 is SGDLS and CDR2 is YYNGEE in the germline V gene. V lost 2 bases to trimming and J lost 5 bases; unmatched junction nucleotides: 14.